The 25 T cell receptor beta chains below were found in one sample sequenced in a study of identifying expanded T cells in peripheral blood. Libraries were prepared by immunoSEQ multiplex PCR; TCRdb keeps only in-frame clonotypes and omits some of them. Here the sample spans over 100,000 clones, 88% being singletons. The sample consisted of blood. The receptors were gathered from a person aged 18 to 75 in good health.

The V call is TRBV6-1, the J call TRBJ2-7, with D tentatively TRBD2 (6 bases). The CDR3 totals 14 residues. V was clipped by 2 bases and J by 2 bases, with 10 bases between them. The V gene's germline CDR1 is MNHNS and CDR2 SASEGT. The CDR3 DNA sequence: TGTGCCAGCAGTGAACTGGGGGGTCCCTACGAGCAGTACTTC. Its protein product is CASSELGGPYEQYF.

This rearrangement joins TRBV6-6 to TRBJ2-1; the D gene is possibly TRBD1 (5 bases). CDR3 length: 16 residues. Germline assignment: CDR1 MNHNY and CDR2 SVGAGI (reference sequence). Between the trimmed V and J ends, which lost 0 bases and 7 bases, there was a span of 16 bases. CDR3 sequence: CASSYSKGKGGNEQFF. The DNA of the CDR3 is TGTGCCAGCAGTTACTCAAAGGGGAAGGGTGGGAATGAGCAGTTCTTC.

The chain joins TRBV28 to TRBJ2-7, with 7 bases aligning to TRBD1. The CDR3 extends over 14 amino acids. Germline values: CDR1 MDHEN, CDR2 SYDVKM. Germline trimming cut 6 bases from V and 4 bases from J; bases unmatched to any gene: 9. The CDR3: CASRSRQGVYEQYF. CDR3 nucleotide sequence: TGTGCCAGCAGGTCACGCCAGGGGGTGTACGAGCAGTACTTC.

The V and J genes are TRBV7-2 and TRBJ1-1; D not certain. This CDR3 is 11 amino acids long. Trimming left V 5 bases short and J 6 bases short, with 7 bases between. Germline assignment: CDR1 SGHTA and CDR2 FQGNSA. The CDR3 sequence is CASSRRSEAFF. CDR3 DNA sequence: TGTGCCAGCAGCCGCCGCTCTGAAGCTTTCTTT. The full variable domain, its missing parts supplied by reference TRBV7-2 and TRBJ1-1, is GAGVSQSPSNKVTEKGKDVELRCDPISGHTALYWYRQSLGQGLEFLIYFQGNSAPDKSGLPSDRFSAERTGGSVSTLTIQRTQQEDSAVYLCASSRRSEAFFGQGTRLTVV.

Concerning this clone: The same CDR3 also results from other DNA sequences found in this sample. This rearrangement joins TRBV7-3 to TRBJ2-3, with a weak D call TRBD2 (6 bases). Germline lookup yields CDR1 SGHTA and CDR2 FQGTGA. CDR3 length equals 13 residues. V dropped 0 bases and J dropped 5 bases, with 6 bases sitting between them. The CDR3 DNA reads TGTGCCAGCAGCTTAACGGGAGGAGATACGCAGTATTTT. Its protein is CASSLTGGDTQYF.

This clone was recorded only once. The gene calls are TRBV27 and TRBJ2-6; D might be TRBD1 (6 bases). The CDR3 consists of 20 residues. Trimming took off 0 bases at V and 0 bases at J, with 18 bases between the two ends. CDR1 and CDR2 from the germline V gene are MNHEY and SMNVEV (reference sequence). CDR3 sequence reads: CASSLSLQGIMVSGANVLTF. CDR3 bases: TGTGCCAGCAGTTTATCATTACAGGGAATAATGGTCTCTGGGGCCAACGTCCTGACTTTC.

This clone was seen only once. The chain links TRBV18 to TRBJ1-3; 9 bases line up with TRBD1. The CDR3 is 16 amino acids. The germline V gene has CDR1 KGHSH and CDR2 LQKENI. Trimming cost V 3 bases and J 3 bases; bases outside gene matches: 6. The CDR3 reads CASSPSTGGLGNTIYF. CDR3 nucleotides: TGTGCCAGCTCACCTTCAACAGGGGGCCTTGGAAACACCATATATTTT.

V usage is TRBV27 and J usage is TRBJ1-1; 7 bases map to TRBD1. Trimming removed 3 bases from V and 1 base from J; junction bases left unmatched: 2. The length of the CDR3 is 14 residues. Germline CDR1 is MNHEY and CDR2 is SMNVEV (reference sequence). In nucleotides, the CDR3 is TGTGCCAGCAGTTTCCACAGGGGGAACACTGAAGCTTTCTTT. Translating gives CASSFHRGNTEAFF.

The J gene is TRBJ1-4, the V gene TRBV25-1; D possibly corresponds to TRBD1 (5 bases). CDR1 and CDR2 (germline): MGHDK, SYGVNS. V gave up 2 bases and J gave up 8 bases, with 15 bases separating them. CDR3 length: 15 amino acids. CDR3 loop: CASSEGSAKGEKLFF. DNA for the CDR3: TGTGCCAGCAGTGAAGGCTCCGCAAAGGGGGAAAAACTGTTTTTT.

Relative to its sample, this clone is medium-sized. The chain joins TRBV7-9 to TRBJ1-1, with D perhaps TRBD1 (5 bases). In germline, CDR1 is SEHNR, CDR2 FQNEAQ (reference sequence). V lost 5 bases to trimming and J lost 8 bases, with 12 bases between them. This CDR3 has 12 residues. CDR3: CASSEKAGEAFF. Here the CDR3 DNA reads TGTGCCAGCAGCGAGAAGGCAGGGGAAGCTTTCTTT. Combining the CDR3 with reference TRBV7-9 and TRBJ1-1 gives the whole variable domain DTGVSQNPRHKITKRGQNVTFRCDPISEHNRLYWYRQTLGQGPEFLTYFQNEAQLEKSRLLSDRFSAERPKGSFSTLEIQRTEQGDSAMYLCASSEKAGEAFFGQGTRLTVV.

Only one count was recorded for this clone. The chain recombines TRBV12-2 with TRBJ2-6; the D segment call TRBD1 is taken from the table without a DNA check. TRBV12-2 is a recognized pseudogene. CDR3 length equals 17 residues. CDR3 coding DNA: TGTGCAAGTCGCCCCGACAGGGGGCAAGGTGGGGCCAACGTCCTGACTTTC. Its translation: CASRPDRGQGGANVLTF.

The chain is built from TRBV27 and TRBJ1-2; no clear D gene. V shed 3 bases and J shed 7 bases, with 21 bases lying between them. CDR1 is MNHEY, CDR2 SMNVEV, per germline (reference sequence). This CDR3 comprises 16 residues. Written as DNA, the CDR3 is TGTGCCAGCAGTTTCTTATATGGCAGAGAGAACGTTGGCTACACCTTC. Translating it yields CASSFLYGRENVGYTF.

This sequence joins TRBV9 and TRBJ2-5; 12 bases agree with TRBD2. The ends lost 1 base at V and 5 bases at J; junction bases unmatched: 6. The CDR3 is 16 residues long. Germline CDR1 SGDLS, CDR2 YYNGEE. This CDR3 reads CASSVLGTSGRETQYF. As DNA, the CDR3 is TGTGCCAGCAGCGTACTGGGGACTAGCGGGCGGGAGACCCAGTACTTC.

V and J are TRBV21-1 and TRBJ1-2; the table's D call TRBD1 went unverified against the DNA. TRBV21-1 has pseudogene status. CDR3 length: 15 residues. CDR3 nucleotides: TGTGCCAGCAGGAACCGGGACAGGGCTATCTATGGCTACACCTTC. Translating gives CASRNRDRAIYGYTF.

The V call is TRBV29-1, the J call TRBJ1-2; 9 bases map to TRBD1. The CDR3 has 15 amino acids. The V segment lost 6 bases and the J segment 4 bases; nucleotides outside the gene matches: 12. The V gene's germline CDR1 is SQVTM and CDR2 ANQGSEA. CDR3 in DNA: TGCAGCGTGGCTCGTCCGGGACAGGGTAGCTATGGCTACACCTTC. Protein: CSVARPGQGSYGYTF.

The chain couples TRBV7-3 to TRBJ2-7; no clear D gene. The CDR3 extends over 14 amino acids. Germline-derived CDR1 and CDR2 are SGHTA and FQGTGA. Trimming removed 2 bases at V and 6 bases at J, with 14 bases between. CDR3 bases: TGTGCCAGCAGCTTAGGCAGCTCGGGTGGCGAGCAGTACTTC. This gives the protein CASSLGSSGGEQYF.

The chain uses TRBV10-3 and TRBJ1-1, with D unresolved. Germline V gene data show CDR1 as ENHRY and CDR2 as SYGVKD. The CDR3 has 11 residues. Trimming pared 11 bases from V and 5 bases from J, leaving 12 bases between. CDR3: CAPTEGTEAFF. The CDR3 DNA is TGTGCCCCTACTGAGGGTACTGAAGCTTTCTTT.

This clone has just one count. The chain recombines TRBV7-7 with TRBJ2-1, with unresolved D. The CDR3 sequence is 13 residues long. Trimming took off 5 bases at V and 7 bases at J, with 12 bases between the two ends. The V gene's germline CDR1 is SSHAT and CDR2 FNYEAQ (reference sequence). The CDR3 nucleotides read TGTGCCAGCAGCCTGACCTATACAAATGAGCAGTTCTTC. It is translated as CASSLTYTNEQFF.

The V gene is TRBV2, the J gene TRBJ2-7; D is unresolved. Germline V CDR1 and CDR2: SNHLY, FYNNEI. V was pared by 6 bases and J by 0 bases, with 9 bases between. This CDR3 is built from 13 residues. CDR3 amino acids: CASSPSPSYEQYF. CDR3 DNA: TGTGCCAGCAGCCCCTCCCCCTCCTACGAGCAGTACTTC.

The CDR3 DNA reads as TGTGCCAGCAGCTTACTTGTGAGATCGTACAATGAGCAGTTCTTC. It codes for CASSLLVRSYNEQFF. The chain is built from TRBV7-9 and TRBJ2-1; D unresolved. Germline V gives CDR1 SEHNR, CDR2 FQNEAQ (reference sequence). This CDR3 is built from 15 residues. V was clipped by 2 bases and J by 4 bases, with 12 bases between them.

The chain combines TRBV5-1 with TRBJ1-2; unclear D gene. The CDR3 has 17 residues. With 4 bases removed from V and 1 base from J, the gap between germline ends came to 20 bases. Germline V gene data show CDR1 as SGHRS and CDR2 as YFSETQ. CDR3 sequence: CASSPRAGQLGNYGYTF. In nucleotides, the CDR3 is TGCGCCAGCAGCCCGAGGGCAGGCCAGCTGGGTAACTATGGCTACACCTTC.

V is TRBV5-1 and J is TRBJ1-3, with D possibly being TRBD1 (6 bases). Trimming took off 4 bases at V and 0 bases at J, with 8 bases between the two ends. Looked up from germline, CDR1 is SGHRS and CDR2 is YFSETQ. This CDR3 comprises 14 residues. The CDR3 sequence is CASSMTGSGNTIYF. The CDR3 DNA is TGCGCCAGCAGCATGACAGGCTCTGGAAACACCATATATTTT.

This chain links TRBV7-9 with TRBJ2-1; TRBD1 matches at 7 bases. The J segment lost 4 bases and the V segment lost 4 bases, leaving 10 bases of the junction unmatched. The CDR3 is made up of 16 amino acids. The V gene's germline CDR1 is SEHNR and CDR2 FQNEAQ (reference sequence). The CDR3 sequence is CASSSLGGVGYNEQFF. DNA for the CDR3: TGTGCCAGCAGCTCACTAGGGGGCGTGGGTTACAATGAGCAGTTCTTC.

The V gene is TRBV4-1, the J gene TRBJ2-1; D uncertain. The CDR3 contains 11 residues. V lost 1 base and J lost 7, with 2 bases in between. CDR1 is MGHRA and CDR2 is YSYEKL in the germline V gene. CDR3 region: CASSQGNEQFF. The CDR3 coding sequence is TGCGCCAGCAGCCAAGGTAATGAGCAGTTCTTC.

The CDR3 loop is CASSPPQIPGHTQYF. The CDR3 nucleotides read TGTGCCAGCTCACCACCGCAGATCCCTGGTCATACGCAGTATTTT. This chain connects TRBV18 to TRBJ2-3; D is uncertain. V was pared by 0 bases and J by 7 bases, with 14 bases between. From germline, CDR1 is KGHSH and CDR2 LQKENI. This CDR3 contains 15 residues.